These T cell receptor beta chains were read from a single sample in a study of blood T cell repertoires in COVID-19. This table comes from immunoSEQ multiplex PCR, and its TCRdb copy is limited to in-frame clones, with some not included. Here the sample spans 80,000 or so clones, almost 85% being singletons. Sequenced material: peripheral blood. The receptors come from a human donor in a cohort sampled during active COVID-19. CDR3s include the opening cysteine and the closing phenylalanine or tryptophan. The D gene is left open where the match is weak. Rows may omit the clone size; those that give it use once, few, many or a size class.

j_gene	abundance	d_gene	v_gene	CDR3nt	CDR3aa
TRBJ1-1	.	.	TRBV7-2	TGTGCCAGCAGCGAAGGCCCCGGTCGGAGTGCGACTGAAGCTTTCTTT	CASSEGPGRSATEAFF
TRBJ2-2	.	TRBD2	TRBV10-3	TGTGCCACGACTAGCGGGGGTAAAGGGGGGGAGCTGTTTTTT	CATTSGGKGGELFF
TRBJ1-2	.	.	TRBV7-9	TGTGCCAGCAGCCCAGGACCCCCAGCGGGTGGCTACACCTTC	CASSPGPPAGGYTF
TRBJ1-1	.	TRBD1	TRBV7-9	TGTGCCAGCAGAATTACAGACAGGGTTGACACTGAAGCTTTCTTT	CASRITDRVDTEAFF
TRBJ1-2	few	.	TRBV19	TGTGCCAGTATCTCCCAGGGTAGCTATGGCTACACCTTC	CASISQGSYGYTF
TRBJ1-4	.	.	TRBV25-1	TGTGCCAGCAGTGAATCGGGGCAGGGGCATAGTCGACTGTTTTTT	CASSESGQGHSRLFF
TRBJ1-1	few	.	TRBV11-2	TGTGCCAGCAGCTTACCCTGGGGACTCAACACTGAAGCTTTCTTT	CASSLPWGLNTEAFF
TRBJ1-4	few	TRBD1	TRBV5-1	TGCGCCAGCAGCTTGGTACTTAACAGGGGCGGTGAAAAACTGTTTTTT	CASSLVLNRGGEKLFF
TRBJ2-7	.	.	TRBV28	TGTGCCAGCACGAGGTCCTCTCCGTACGAGCAGTACTTC	CASTRSSPYEQYF
TRBJ1-2	.	TRBD1	TRBV29-1	TGCAGCGAGGACCGACAGGGGGCTGGGGGCTACACCTTC	CSEDRQGAGGYTF
TRBJ2-2	.	TRBD2	TRBV12-5	TGTGCTAGTGGTTCCCAGCCGGGACTAGCGGGGTCCGGGGAGCTGTTTTTT	CASGSQPGLAGSGELFF
TRBJ1-6	.	.	TRBV5-1	TGCGCCAGCAGCTTGGGAGGCGCCTATAATTCACCCCTCCACTTT	CASSLGGAYNSPLHF
TRBJ2-2	.	TRBD2	TRBV7-9	TGTGCCAGCAGCAAGCCAGGGACTAGCTTCACCGGGGAGCTGTTTTTT	CASSKPGTSFTGELFF
TRBJ1-3	.	TRBD1	TRBV29-1	TGCAGCGTTGTCCAGGGGGCTGGAAACACCATATATTTT	CSVVQGAGNTIYF
TRBJ1-5	.	.	TRBV7-3	TGTGCCAGCAGCTTAACTCTCGATGCGAAAATTAATCAGCCCCAGCATTTT	CASSLTLDAKINQPQHF
TRBJ2-7	once	TRBD2	TRBV2	TGTGCCAGCAGTGGACAGTTGGGGGGGTACGAGCAGTACTTC	CASSGQLGGYEQYF
TRBJ2-7	.	TRBD2	TRBV3-1/TRBV3-2	TGTGCCAGCAGCCAAAGGTTAGCGGGGTCCTACGAGCAGTACTTC	CASSQRLAGSYEQYF
TRBJ1-1	.	.	TRBV6-2/TRBV6-3	TGTGCCAGCAGTTACGGGGGACACATGAACACTGAAGCTTTCTTT	CASSYGGHMNTEAFF
TRBJ2-7	few	.	TRBV12-3/TRBV12-4	TGTGCCAGCAGCGCCAGGGAGGTCGGCGAGCAGTACTTC	CASSAREVGEQYF
TRBJ2-7	.	TRBD2	TRBV4-3	TGCGCCAGCAGCCAAGAGGCTAGCGGGGTCTTCGAGCAGTACTTC	CASSQEASGVFEQYF
TRBJ2-5	.	TRBD1	TRBV27	TGTGCCAGCAGTTTCGGACAGGGGAGGGGTGAGACCCAGTACTTC	CASSFGQGRGETQYF
TRBJ1-6	.	TRBD1	TRBV6-5	TGTGCCAGCAGCCGGACAGGGGTGGAATCACCCCTCCACTTT	CASSRTGVESPLHF
TRBJ1-4	few	TRBD1	TRBV29-1	TGCAGCGTTCTCCCAGGGGGTAGCGAAAAACTGTTTTTT	CSVLPGGSEKLFF
TRBJ1-2	.	TRBD1	TRBV19	TGTGCCAGTAAATCAAGGGACAGGGGCGGGGGCTACACCTTC	CASKSRDRGGGYTF